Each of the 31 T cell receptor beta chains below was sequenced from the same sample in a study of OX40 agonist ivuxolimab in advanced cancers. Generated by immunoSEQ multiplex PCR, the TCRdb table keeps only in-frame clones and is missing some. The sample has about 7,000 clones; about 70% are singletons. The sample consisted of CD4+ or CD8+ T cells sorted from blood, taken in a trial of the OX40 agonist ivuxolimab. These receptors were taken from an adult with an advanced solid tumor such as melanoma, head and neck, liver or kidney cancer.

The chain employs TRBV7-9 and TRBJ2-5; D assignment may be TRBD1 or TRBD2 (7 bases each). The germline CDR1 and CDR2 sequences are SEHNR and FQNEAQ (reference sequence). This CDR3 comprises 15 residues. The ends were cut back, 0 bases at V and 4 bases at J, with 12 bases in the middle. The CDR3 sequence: CASSLAAGGAETQYF. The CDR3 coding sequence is TGTGCCAGCAGCTTAGCGGCAGGGGGGGCAGAGACCCAGTACTTC. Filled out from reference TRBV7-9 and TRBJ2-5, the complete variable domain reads DTGVSQNPRHKITKRGQNVTFRCDPISEHNRLYWYRQTLGQGPEFLTYFQNEAQLEKSRLLSDRFSAERPKGSFSTLEIQRTEQGDSAMYLCASSLAAGGAETQYFGPGTRLLVL.

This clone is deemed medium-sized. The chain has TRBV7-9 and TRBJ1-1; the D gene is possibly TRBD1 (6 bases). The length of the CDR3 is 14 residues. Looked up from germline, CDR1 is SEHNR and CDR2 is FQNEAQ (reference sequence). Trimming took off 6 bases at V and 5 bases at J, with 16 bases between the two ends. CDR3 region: CASSLTQGGTEAFF. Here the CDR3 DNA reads TGTGCCAGCAGTTTAACACAGGGCGGAACTGAAGCTTTCTTT.

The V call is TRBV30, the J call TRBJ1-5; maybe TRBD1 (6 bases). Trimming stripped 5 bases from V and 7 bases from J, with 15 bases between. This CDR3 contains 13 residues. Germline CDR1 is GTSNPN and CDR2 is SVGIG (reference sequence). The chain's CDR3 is CAWGRGGGQPQHF. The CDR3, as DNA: TGTGCCTGGGGAAGGGGGGGTGGACAGCCCCAGCATTTT.

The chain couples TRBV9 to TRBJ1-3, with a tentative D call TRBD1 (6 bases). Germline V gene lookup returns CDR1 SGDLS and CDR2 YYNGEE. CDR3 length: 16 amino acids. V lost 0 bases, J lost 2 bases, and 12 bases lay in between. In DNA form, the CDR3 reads TGTGCCAGCAGCGTAGAGGAGGGGGACGCTGGAAACACCATATATTTT. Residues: CASSVEEGDAGNTIYF.

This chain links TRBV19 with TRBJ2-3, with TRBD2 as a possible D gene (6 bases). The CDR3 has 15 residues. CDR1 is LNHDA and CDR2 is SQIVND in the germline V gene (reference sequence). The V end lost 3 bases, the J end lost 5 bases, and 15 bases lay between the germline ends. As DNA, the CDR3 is TGTGCCAGTAGTATGGGGGACTCTGCAGGAGATACGCAGTATTTT. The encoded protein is CASSMGDSAGDTQYF.

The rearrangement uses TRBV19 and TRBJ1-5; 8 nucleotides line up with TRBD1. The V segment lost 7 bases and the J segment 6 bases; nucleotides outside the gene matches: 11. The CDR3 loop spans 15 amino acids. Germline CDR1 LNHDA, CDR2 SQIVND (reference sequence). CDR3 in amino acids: CASNFGQGGGQPQHF. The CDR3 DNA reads TGTGCCAGTAACTTTGGACAGGGCGGAGGTCAGCCCCAGCATTTT.

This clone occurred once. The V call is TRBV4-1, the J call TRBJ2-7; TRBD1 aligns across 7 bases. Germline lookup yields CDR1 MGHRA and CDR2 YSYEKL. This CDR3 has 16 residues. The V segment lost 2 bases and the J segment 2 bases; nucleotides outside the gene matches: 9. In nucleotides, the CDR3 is TGCGCCAGCAGCCAAACCGGGACAGCTTTAACCTACGAGCAGTACTTC. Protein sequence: CASSQTGTALTYEQYF.

CDR3 sequence reads: CASSQKGAKGYGYTF. The DNA for the CDR3 is TGCGCCAGCAGCCAAAAAGGGGCCAAGGGTTATGGCTACACCTTC. The chain is built from TRBV4-1 and TRBJ1-2; TRBD1 might be the D (5 bases). Germline CDR1 is MGHRA and CDR2 is YSYEKL. CDR3 size: 15 residues. Between the trimmed V and J ends, which lost 2 bases and 5 bases, there was a span of 15 bases.

This chain's CDR3 is CASSVERNEQFF. The CDR3 DNA follows: TGTGCCAGCAGCGTGGAAAGGAATGAGCAGTTCTTC. This chain joins TRBV9 and TRBJ2-1; D gene unclear. Trimming took off 2 bases at V and 7 bases at J, with 7 bases between the two ends. Germline V gives CDR1 SGDLS, CDR2 YYNGEE. This CDR3 is built from 12 residues.

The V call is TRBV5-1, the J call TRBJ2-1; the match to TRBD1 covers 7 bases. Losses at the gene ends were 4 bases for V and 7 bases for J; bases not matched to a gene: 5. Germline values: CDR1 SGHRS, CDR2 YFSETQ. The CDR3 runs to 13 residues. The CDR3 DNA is TGCGCCAGCAGCCTGCTACAGGGGAATGAGCAGTTCTTC. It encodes CASSLLQGNEQFF.

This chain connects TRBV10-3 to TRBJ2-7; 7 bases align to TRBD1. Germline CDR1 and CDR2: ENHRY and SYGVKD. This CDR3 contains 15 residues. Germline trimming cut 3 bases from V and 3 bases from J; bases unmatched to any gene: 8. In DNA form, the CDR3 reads TGTGCCATCAGTGAAGGGGGACAGCTAGACTACGAGCAGTACTTC. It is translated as CAISEGGQLDYEQYF.

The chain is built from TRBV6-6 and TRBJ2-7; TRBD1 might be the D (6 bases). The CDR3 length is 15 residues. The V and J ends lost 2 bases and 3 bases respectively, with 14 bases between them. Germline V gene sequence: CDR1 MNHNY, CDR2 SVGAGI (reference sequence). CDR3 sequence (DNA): TGTGCCAGCAGTTACGAACAGGGAGTGGTCTACGAGCAGTACTTC. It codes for CASSYEQGVVYEQYF.

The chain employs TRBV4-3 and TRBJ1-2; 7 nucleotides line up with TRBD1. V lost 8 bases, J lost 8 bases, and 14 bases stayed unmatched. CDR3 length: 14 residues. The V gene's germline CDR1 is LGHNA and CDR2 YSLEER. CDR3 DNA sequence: TGCGCCAGCTCTGACGTAGGGGGCGCGAGGGGCTACACCTTC. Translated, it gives CASSDVGGARGYTF.

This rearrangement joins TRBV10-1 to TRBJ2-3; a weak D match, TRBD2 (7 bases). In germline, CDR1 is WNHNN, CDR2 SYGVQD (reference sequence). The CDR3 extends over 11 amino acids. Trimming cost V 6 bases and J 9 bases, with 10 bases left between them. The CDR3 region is CASRTGGTQYF. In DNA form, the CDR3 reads TGCGCCAGCAGAACGGGGGGCACGCAGTATTTT.

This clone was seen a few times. CDR3 coding DNA: TGTGCCAGCAGTTCCGGCGGGGCTGCCTATAATTCACCCCTCCACTTT. This translates into CASSSGGAAYNSPLHF. The chain has TRBV27 and TRBJ1-6, with D perhaps TRBD1 (5 bases). From germline, CDR1 is MNHEY and CDR2 SMNVEV (reference sequence). The CDR3 length is 16 residues. Trimming took off 4 bases at V and 2 bases at J, with 12 bases between the two ends.

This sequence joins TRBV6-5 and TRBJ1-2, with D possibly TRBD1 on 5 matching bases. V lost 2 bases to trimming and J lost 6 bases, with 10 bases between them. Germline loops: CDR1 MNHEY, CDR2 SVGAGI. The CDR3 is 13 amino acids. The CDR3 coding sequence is TGTGCCAGCAGTTACCTGGGGACGCATGGCTACACCTTC. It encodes CASSYLGTHGYTF.

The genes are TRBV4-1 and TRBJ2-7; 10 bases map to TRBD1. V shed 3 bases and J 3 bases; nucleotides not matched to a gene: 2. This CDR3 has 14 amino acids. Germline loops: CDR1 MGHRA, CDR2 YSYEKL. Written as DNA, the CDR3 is TGCGCCAGCAGCCAGCGGACAGGGGGCTACGAGCAGTACTTC. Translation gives CASSQRTGGYEQYF.

The CDR3 region is CASSLDWGVSYNEQFF. The DNA of the CDR3 is TGTGCCAGCAGCTTGGACTGGGGGGTGTCTTACAATGAGCAGTTCTTC. The chain couples TRBV5-6 to TRBJ2-1; D possibly corresponds to TRBD2 (6 bases). Per germline, CDR1 SGHDT and CDR2 YYEEEE. The CDR3 extends over 16 amino acids. Trimming removed 0 bases from V and 4 bases from J, with 14 bases in between.

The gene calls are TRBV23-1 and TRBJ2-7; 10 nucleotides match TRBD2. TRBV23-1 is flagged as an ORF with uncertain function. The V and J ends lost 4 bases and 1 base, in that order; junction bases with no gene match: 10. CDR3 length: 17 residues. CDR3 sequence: CASSPPDSGRRSYEQYF. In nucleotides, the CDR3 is TGCGCCAGCAGTCCCCCGGATAGCGGGAGGAGGTCCTACGAGCAGTACTTC.

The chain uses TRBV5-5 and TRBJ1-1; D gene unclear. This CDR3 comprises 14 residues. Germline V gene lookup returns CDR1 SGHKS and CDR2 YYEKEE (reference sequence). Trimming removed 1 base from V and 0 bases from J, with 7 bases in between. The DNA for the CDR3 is TGTGCCAGCAGCTTGAGGCATATGAACACTGAAGCTTTCTTT. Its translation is CASSLRHMNTEAFF.

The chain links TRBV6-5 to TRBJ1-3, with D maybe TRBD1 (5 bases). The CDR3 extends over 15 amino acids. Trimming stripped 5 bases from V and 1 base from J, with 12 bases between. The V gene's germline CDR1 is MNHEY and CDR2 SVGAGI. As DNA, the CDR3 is TGTGCCAGCAGTCAACCCGACAGTTCTGGAAACACCATATATTTT. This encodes CASSQPDSSGNTIYF.

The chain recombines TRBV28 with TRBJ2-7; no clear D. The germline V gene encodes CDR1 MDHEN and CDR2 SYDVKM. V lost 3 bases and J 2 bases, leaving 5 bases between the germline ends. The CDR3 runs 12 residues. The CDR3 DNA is TGTGCCAGCAGTTTCCTTACCTACGAGCAGTACTTC. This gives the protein CASSFLTYEQYF.

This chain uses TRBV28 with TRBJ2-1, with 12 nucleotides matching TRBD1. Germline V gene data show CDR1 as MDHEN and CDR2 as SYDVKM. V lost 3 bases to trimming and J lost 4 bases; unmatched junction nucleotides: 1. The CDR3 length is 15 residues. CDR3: CASSLGQGAYNEQFF. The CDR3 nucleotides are TGTGCCAGCAGTTTGGGACAGGGGGCATACAATGAGCAGTTCTTC.

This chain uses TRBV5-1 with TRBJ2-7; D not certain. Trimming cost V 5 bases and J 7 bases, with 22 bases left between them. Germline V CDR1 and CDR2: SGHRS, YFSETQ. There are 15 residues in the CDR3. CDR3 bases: TGCGCCAGCAGTCTCAGTCCTTTAAGTGTCGCGGAGCAGTACTTC. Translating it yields CASSLSPLSVAEQYF.

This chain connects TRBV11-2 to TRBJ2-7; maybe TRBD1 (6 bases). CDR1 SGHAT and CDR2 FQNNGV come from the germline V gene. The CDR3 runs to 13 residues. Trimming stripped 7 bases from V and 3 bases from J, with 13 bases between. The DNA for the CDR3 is TGTGCCAGCACCCCAGCAGGGGACTACGAGCAGTACTTC. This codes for CASTPAGDYEQYF.

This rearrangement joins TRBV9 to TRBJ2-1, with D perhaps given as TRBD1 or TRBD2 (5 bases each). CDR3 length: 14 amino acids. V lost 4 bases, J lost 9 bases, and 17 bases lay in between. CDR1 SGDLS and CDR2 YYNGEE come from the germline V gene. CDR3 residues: CASSHGTADPEQFF. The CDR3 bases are TGTGCCAGCAGCCACGGGACGGCCGACCCTGAGCAGTTCTTC.

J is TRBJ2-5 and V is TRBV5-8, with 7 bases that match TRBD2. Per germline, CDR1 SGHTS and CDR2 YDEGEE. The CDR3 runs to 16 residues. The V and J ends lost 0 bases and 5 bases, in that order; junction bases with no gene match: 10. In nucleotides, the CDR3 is TGTGCCAGCAGCTTGGCCATTTCGACTAGCAGCGAGACCCAGTACTTC. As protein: CASSLAISTSSETQYF.

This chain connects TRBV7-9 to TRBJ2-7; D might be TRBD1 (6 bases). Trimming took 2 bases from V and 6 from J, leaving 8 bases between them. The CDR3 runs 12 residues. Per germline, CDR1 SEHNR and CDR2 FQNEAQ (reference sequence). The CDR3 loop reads CASSLTGSEQYF. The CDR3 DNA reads TGTGCCAGCAGCTTAACAGGGTCCGAGCAGTACTTC.

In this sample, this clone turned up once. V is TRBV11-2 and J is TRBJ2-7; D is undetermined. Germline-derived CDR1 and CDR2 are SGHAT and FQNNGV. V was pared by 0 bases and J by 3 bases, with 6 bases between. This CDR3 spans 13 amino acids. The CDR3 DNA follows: TGTGCCAGCAGCTTAGAGAGGCGCTACGAGCAGTACTTC. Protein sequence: CASSLERRYEQYF.

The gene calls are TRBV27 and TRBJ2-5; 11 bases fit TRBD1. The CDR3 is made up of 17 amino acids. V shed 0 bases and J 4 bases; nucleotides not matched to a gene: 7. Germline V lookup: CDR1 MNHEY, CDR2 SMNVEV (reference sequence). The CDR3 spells CASSLSPGTGGGETQYF. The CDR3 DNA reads TGTGCCAGCAGTTTATCCCCCGGGACAGGGGGAGGAGAGACCCAGTACTTC.

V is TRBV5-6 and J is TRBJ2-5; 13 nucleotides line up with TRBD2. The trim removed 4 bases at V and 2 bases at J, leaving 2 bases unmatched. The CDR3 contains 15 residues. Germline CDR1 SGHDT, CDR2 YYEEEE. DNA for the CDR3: TGTGCCAGCAGCCCACTAGCGGGAGGGCAAGAGACCCAGTACTTC. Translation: CASSPLAGGQETQYF.